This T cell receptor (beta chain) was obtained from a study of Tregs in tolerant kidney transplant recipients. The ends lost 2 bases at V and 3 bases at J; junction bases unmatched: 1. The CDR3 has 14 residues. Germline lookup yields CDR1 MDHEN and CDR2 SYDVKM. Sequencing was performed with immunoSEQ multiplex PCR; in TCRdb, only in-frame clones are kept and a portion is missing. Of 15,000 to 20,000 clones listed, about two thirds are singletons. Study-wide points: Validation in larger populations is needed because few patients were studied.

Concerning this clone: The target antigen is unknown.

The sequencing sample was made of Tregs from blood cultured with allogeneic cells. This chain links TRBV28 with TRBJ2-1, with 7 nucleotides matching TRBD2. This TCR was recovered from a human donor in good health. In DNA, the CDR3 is TGTGCCAGCAGTTTAGTAGCGGGCTACAATGAGCAGTTCTTC. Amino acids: CASSLVAGYNEQFF.